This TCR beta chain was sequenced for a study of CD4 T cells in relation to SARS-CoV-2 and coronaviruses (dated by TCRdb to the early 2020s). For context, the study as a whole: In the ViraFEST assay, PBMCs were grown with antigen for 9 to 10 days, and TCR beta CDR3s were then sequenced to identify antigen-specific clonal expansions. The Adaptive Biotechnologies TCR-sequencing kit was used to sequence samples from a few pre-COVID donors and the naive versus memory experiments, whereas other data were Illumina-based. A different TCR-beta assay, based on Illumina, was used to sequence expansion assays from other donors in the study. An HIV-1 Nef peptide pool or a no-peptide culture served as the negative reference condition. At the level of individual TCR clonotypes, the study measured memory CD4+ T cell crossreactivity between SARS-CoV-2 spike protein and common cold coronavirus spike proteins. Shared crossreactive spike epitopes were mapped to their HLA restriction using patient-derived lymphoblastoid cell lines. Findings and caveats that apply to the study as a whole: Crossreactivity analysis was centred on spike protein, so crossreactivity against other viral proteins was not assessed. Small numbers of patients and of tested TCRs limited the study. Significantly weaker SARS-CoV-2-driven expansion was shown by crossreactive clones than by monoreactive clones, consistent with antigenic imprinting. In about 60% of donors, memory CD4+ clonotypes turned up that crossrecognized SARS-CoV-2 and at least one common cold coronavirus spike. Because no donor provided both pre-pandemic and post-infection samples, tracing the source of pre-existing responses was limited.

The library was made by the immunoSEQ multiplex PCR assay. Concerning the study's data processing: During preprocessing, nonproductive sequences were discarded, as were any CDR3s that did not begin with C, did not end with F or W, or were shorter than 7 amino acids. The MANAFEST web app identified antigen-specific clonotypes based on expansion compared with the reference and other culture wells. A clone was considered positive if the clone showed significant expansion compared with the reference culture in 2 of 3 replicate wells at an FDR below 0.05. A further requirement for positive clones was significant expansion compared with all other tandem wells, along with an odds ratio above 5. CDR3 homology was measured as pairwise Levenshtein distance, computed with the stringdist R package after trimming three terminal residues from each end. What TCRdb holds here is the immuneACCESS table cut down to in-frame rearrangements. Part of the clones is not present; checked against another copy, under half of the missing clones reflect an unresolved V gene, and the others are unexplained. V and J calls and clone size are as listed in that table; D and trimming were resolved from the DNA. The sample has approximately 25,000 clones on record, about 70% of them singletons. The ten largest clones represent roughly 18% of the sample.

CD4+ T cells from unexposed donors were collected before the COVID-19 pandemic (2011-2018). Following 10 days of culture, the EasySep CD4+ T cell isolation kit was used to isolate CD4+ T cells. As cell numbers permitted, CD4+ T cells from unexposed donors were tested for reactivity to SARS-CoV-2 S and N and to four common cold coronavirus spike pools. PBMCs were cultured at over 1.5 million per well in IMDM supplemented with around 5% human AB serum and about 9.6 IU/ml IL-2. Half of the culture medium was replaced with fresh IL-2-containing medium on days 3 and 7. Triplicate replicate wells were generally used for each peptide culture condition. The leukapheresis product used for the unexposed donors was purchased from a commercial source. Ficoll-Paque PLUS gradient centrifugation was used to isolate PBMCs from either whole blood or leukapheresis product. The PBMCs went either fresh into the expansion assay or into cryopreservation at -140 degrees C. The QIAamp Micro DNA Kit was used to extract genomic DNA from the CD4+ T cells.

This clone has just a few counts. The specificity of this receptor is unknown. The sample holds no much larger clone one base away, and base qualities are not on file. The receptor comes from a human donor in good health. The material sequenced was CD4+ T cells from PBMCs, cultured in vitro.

The nucleotides read TGTGCTAGTGGTTTGGTATACACCGCAAACACCGGGGAGCTGTTTTTT. Its translation reads: CASGLVYTANTGELFF. Recombination joined TRBV12-5 with TRBJ2-2; no D gene can be assigned with confidence. Reading from cysteine to phenylalanine, the CDR3 counts 16 amino acids. The entry retains the CDR3 DNA only, 48 bases that are in frame from base 1. The germline V gene gives CDR1 as LGHNT and CDR2 as FRNRAP. Cut back by 0 bases and 2 bases, the V and J ends lie 10 bases apart.